Listed below are T cell receptor beta chains from one sample, sequenced in a study of T-cell memory formation after mild COVID-19. TCRdb reprocessed the 5' RACE reads via MiXCR and lists one record per CDR3 protein. The data contain tens of thousands of distinct CDR3 sequences, 9.3% of them singletons. Sequenced sample: PBMCs or a T cell subset sorted from them (not recorded which). The source is an adult woman who had mild COVID-19 (a few samples of this study predate the infection). Cell type and time point are not known. The CDR3 runs from the conserved cysteine through the conserved F or W. D genes are given only for firm matches. A row's size may be missing; if present it is once, few, many or a size class.

v_gene: TRBV12-3/TRBV12-4
d_gene: TRBD1
abundance: -
j_gene: TRBJ2-7
CDR3aa: CASQISGTGHEQYF
CDR3nt: TGTGCCAGCCAAATCTCCGGGACAGGCCACGAGCAGTACTTC

v_gene: TRBV5-1
d_gene: TRBD1
abundance: -
j_gene: TRBJ1-2
CDR3aa: CASRAAGQGHYGYTF
CDR3nt: TGCGCCAGCCGGGCTGCGGGACAGGGCCACTATGGCTACACCTTC

v_gene: TRBV2
d_gene: TRBD1
abundance: -
j_gene: TRBJ2-1
CDR3aa: CASSDLPGQGGNEQFF
CDR3nt: TGTGCCAGCAGTGATCTACCGGGACAGGGGGGCAATGAGCAGTTCTTC

v_gene: TRBV7-2
d_gene: -
abundance: many
j_gene: TRBJ2-3
CDR3aa: CASSLYKASADTQYF
CDR3nt: TGTGCCAGCAGCTTATATAAAGCATCGGCAGATACGCAGTATTTT

v_gene: TRBV19
d_gene: -
abundance: many
j_gene: TRBJ2-5
CDR3aa: CASTDRKGNTETQYF
CDR3nt: TGTGCCAGTACAGACCGAAAGGGGAACACGGAGACCCAGTACTTC

v_gene: TRBV13
d_gene: -
abundance: many
j_gene: TRBJ2-7
CDR3aa: CASSRTGAPGYEQYF
CDR3nt: TGTGCCAGCAGCCGTACTGGGGCCCCCGGCTACGAGCAGTACTTC

v_gene: TRBV20-1
d_gene: -
abundance: few
j_gene: TRBJ2-3
CDR3aa: CSASQGDTQYF
CDR3nt: TGCAGTGCTAGCCAAGGGGATACGCAGTATTTT

v_gene: TRBV3-1
d_gene: -
abundance: many
j_gene: TRBJ2-7
CDR3aa: CASSQDEGTYEQYF
CDR3nt: TGTGCCAGCAGCCAAGATGAAGGGACCTACGAGCAGTACTTC

v_gene: TRBV7-2
d_gene: -
abundance: -
j_gene: TRBJ1-6
CDR3aa: CASSLEGYGSPLHF
CDR3nt: TGTGCCAGCAGCTTAGAAGGATACGGATCACCCCTCCACTTT

v_gene: TRBV12-3/TRBV12-4
d_gene: -
abundance: few
j_gene: TRBJ1-1
CDR3aa: CASRARGSDTEAFF
CDR3nt: TGTGCCAGCAGGGCACGAGGGAGCGACACTGAAGCTTTCTTT

v_gene: TRBV7-6
d_gene: TRBD1
abundance: few
j_gene: TRBJ1-5
CDR3aa: CASSLQGVSQPQHF
CDR3nt: TGTGCCAGCAGCCTTCAGGGGGTCTCTCAGCCCCAGCATTTT

v_gene: TRBV6-6
d_gene: -
abundance: -
j_gene: TRBJ1-3
CDR3aa: CAASSPGGTIYF
CDR3nt: TGTGCCGCCAGCAGCCCCGGGGGCACCATATATTTT

v_gene: TRBV12-3/TRBV12-4
d_gene: -
abundance: -
j_gene: TRBJ1-3
CDR3aa: CASSYQFSSGNTIYF
CDR3nt: TGTGCCAGCAGTTATCAATTCAGCTCTGGAAACACCATATATTTT

v_gene: TRBV12-3/TRBV12-4
d_gene: -
abundance: many
j_gene: TRBJ1-5
CDR3aa: CASSFRLNQPQHF
CDR3nt: TGTGCCAGCAGTTTCAGGTTAAATCAGCCCCAGCATTTT

v_gene: TRBV5-4
d_gene: -
abundance: many
j_gene: TRBJ2-7
CDR3aa: CASSLRDGSYEQYF
CDR3nt: TGTGCCAGCAGCCTCCGGGACGGGTCCTACGAGCAGTACTTC

v_gene: TRBV7-2
d_gene: -
abundance: many
j_gene: TRBJ2-7
CDR3aa: CASSFGHRYEQYF
CDR3nt: TGTGCCAGCAGCTTTGGACACCGCTACGAGCAGTACTTC

v_gene: TRBV7-8
d_gene: -
abundance: few
j_gene: TRBJ2-3
CDR3aa: CASSLAAGTLSTDTQYF
CDR3nt: TGTGCCAGCAGCTTAGCTGCCGGGACATTAAGCACAGATACGCAGTATTTT

v_gene: TRBV7-9
d_gene: -
abundance: many
j_gene: TRBJ2-7
CDR3aa: CAIKTGYEQYF
CDR3nt: TGTGCCATCAAAACAGGGTACGAGCAGTACTTC

v_gene: TRBV7-9
d_gene: TRBD2
abundance: few
j_gene: TRBJ2-1
CDR3aa: CASSSSSGRVYNEQFF
CDR3nt: TGTGCCAGCAGCTCTTCTAGCGGGAGGGTTTACAATGAGCAGTTCTTC

v_gene: TRBV29-1
d_gene: TRBD2
abundance: many
j_gene: TRBJ2-3
CDR3aa: CSLAGGPGDTQYF
CDR3nt: TGCAGCCTAGCGGGGGGGCCGGGTGATACGCAGTATTTT

v_gene: TRBV5-1
d_gene: TRBD1
abundance: -
j_gene: TRBJ1-1
CDR3aa: CASSSGQGNTEAFF
CDR3nt: TGCGCCAGCAGCTCAGGACAGGGAAACACTGAAGCTTTCTTT

v_gene: TRBV15
d_gene: TRBD2
abundance: medium-sized
j_gene: TRBJ2-2
CDR3aa: CATSSGGLDATGELFF
CDR3nt: TGTGCCACCAGCAGTGGGGGACTAGATGCCACCGGGGAGCTGTTTTTT

v_gene: TRBV27
d_gene: -
abundance: -
j_gene: TRBJ2-5
CDR3aa: CASSTQGLTTETQYF
CDR3nt: TGTGCCAGCAGTACACAGGGCCTAACGACGGAGACCCAGTACTTC

v_gene: TRBV7-2
d_gene: -
abundance: medium-sized
j_gene: TRBJ2-5
CDR3aa: CASSPPPGLETQYF
CDR3nt: TGTGCCAGCAGCCCACCCCCGGGACTAGAGACCCAGTACTTC

v_gene: TRBV29-1
d_gene: -
abundance: -
j_gene: TRBJ2-7
CDR3aa: CSAKDLYTYEQYF
CDR3nt: TGCAGCGCCAAGGACCTCTATACCTACGAGCAGTACTTC

v_gene: TRBV28
d_gene: TRBD1
abundance: few
j_gene: TRBJ2-1
CDR3aa: CASSSGQGRNEQFF
CDR3nt: TGTGCCAGCAGTTCCGGACAGGGCAGGAATGAGCAGTTCTTC

v_gene: TRBV6-1
d_gene: -
abundance: -
j_gene: TRBJ2-2
CDR3aa: CASSEGVTLNTGELFF
CDR3nt: TGTGCCAGCAGTGAAGGGGTGACACTGAACACCGGGGAGCTGTTTTTT

v_gene: TRBV5-1
d_gene: -
abundance: few
j_gene: TRBJ2-1
CDR3aa: CASSLTGSSYNEQFF
CDR3nt: TGCGCCAGCAGCTTGACAGGGAGCTCCTACAATGAGCAGTTCTTC

v_gene: TRBV20-1
d_gene: -
abundance: many
j_gene: TRBJ2-7
CDR3aa: CSAMDTGQIVPYEQYF
CDR3nt: TGCAGTGCTATGGATACAGGGCAGATAGTCCCCTACGAGCAGTACTTC

v_gene: TRBV7-3
d_gene: -
abundance: few
j_gene: TRBJ1-2
CDR3aa: CASSLTPEGYTF
CDR3nt: TGTGCCAGCAGCTTAACTCCAGAAGGCTACACCTTC

v_gene: TRBV6-2/TRBV6-3
d_gene: TRBD1
abundance: few
j_gene: TRBJ1-2
CDR3aa: CASSLGTGAYLHYGYTF
CDR3nt: TGTGCCAGCAGCCTCGGGACAGGGGCCTATCTGCACTATGGCTACACCTTC

v_gene: TRBV28
d_gene: -
abundance: many
j_gene: TRBJ2-7
CDR3aa: CASSPTSHEQYF
CDR3nt: TGTGCCAGCAGCCCCACTAGTCACGAGCAGTACTTC

v_gene: TRBV24-1
d_gene: -
abundance: -
j_gene: TRBJ2-1
CDR3aa: CATSDSYQTLQHEFF
CDR3nt: TGTGCCACCAGTGATTCCTATCAGACACTGCAGCACGAGTTCTTC

v_gene: TRBV10-3
d_gene: -
abundance: few
j_gene: TRBJ1-1
CDR3aa: CAISSTGPNTEAFF
CDR3nt: TGTGCCATCAGTTCCACAGGGCCGAACACTGAAGCTTTCTTT

v_gene: TRBV15
d_gene: -
abundance: many
j_gene: TRBJ2-3
CDR3aa: CATSRQSLGSTDTQYF
CDR3nt: TGTGCCACCAGCAGACAGTCCCTGGGAAGCACAGATACGCAGTATTTT

v_gene: TRBV3-1
d_gene: -
abundance: few
j_gene: TRBJ2-1
CDR3aa: CASSQDFGGLYNEQFF
CDR3nt: TGTGCCAGCAGCCAAGATTTCGGGGGCCTTTACAATGAGCAGTTCTTC

v_gene: TRBV4-1
d_gene: TRBD2
abundance: many
j_gene: TRBJ2-1
CDR3aa: CASSHLVAGNNEQFF
CDR3nt: TGCGCCAGCAGCCACCTCGTAGCGGGGAACAATGAGCAGTTCTTC

v_gene: TRBV7-8
d_gene: TRBD1
abundance: -
j_gene: TRBJ2-3
CDR3aa: CASSLVRGQGPDTQYF
CDR3nt: TGTGCCAGCAGCTTAGTAAGGGGACAGGGCCCAGATACGCAGTATTTT

v_gene: TRBV3-1
d_gene: TRBD2
abundance: -
j_gene: TRBJ2-7
CDR3aa: CASSRTSGKNRYEQYF
CDR3nt: TGTGCCAGCAGTCGTACTAGCGGGAAAAACCGCTACGAGCAGTACTTC